These T cell receptor beta chains were read from a single sample in a study of blood T cell repertoires in COVID-19. Using immunoSEQ multiplex PCR, the repertoire was profiled, and TCRdb retains in-frame clones only, with some absent. The repertoire holds roughly 25,000 clones, with roughly 74% as singletons. The material sequenced was peripheral blood. Source of these receptors: a man aged 50-59 years with COVID-19, enrolled during active disease. Each CDR3 is given with its conserved first and last residue. D genes are given only for firm matches. Some rows have no size entry. The others give once, few or many, or a class for an expanded clone.

J	D	size	V	CDR3	DNA
TRBJ1-6	TRBD1	once	TRBV7-9	CASSQGVNNSPLHF	TGTGCCAGCAGCCAGGGGGTGAATAATTCACCCCTCCACTTT
TRBJ2-7	NA	NA	TRBV19	CASSMWSGSQSSYEQYF	TGTGCCAGTAGTATGTGGTCTGGGAGCCAAAGCTCCTACGAGCAGTACTTC
TRBJ2-7	NA	NA	TRBV5-5	CASRLLGTGTYEQYF	TGTGCCAGCAGACTCCTCGGCACAGGGACCTACGAGCAGTACTTC
TRBJ1-2	TRBD1	once	TRBV7-2	CASSPGPNRGRRYGYTF	TGTGCCAGCAGCCCGGGCCCGAACAGGGGGCGTCGCTATGGCTACACCTTC
TRBJ2-3	TRBD2	NA	TRBV9	CASRSGRELTDTQYF	TGTGCCAGCAGGTCTGGGCGGGAGTTGACAGATACGCAGTATTTT
TRBJ1-6	NA	NA	TRBV11-2	CASSLSPGYNSPLHF	TGTGCCAGCAGCTTATCGCCAGGGTATAATTCACCCCTCCACTTT
TRBJ2-7	NA	NA	TRBV5-1	CASSSTGQGNEQYF	TGTGCCAGCAGCTCGACGGGGCAGGGGAACGAGCAGTACTTC
TRBJ1-1	NA	NA	TRBV11-2	CASSLVRGRRMNTEAFF	TGTGCCAGCAGCTTAGTGAGGGGGAGACGAATGAACACTGAAGCTTTCTTT
TRBJ2-3	NA	NA	TRBV3-1/TRBV3-2	CASSRSSAPTLPQYF	TGTGCCAGCAGCCGCTCTAGCGCGCCAACCCTTCCGCAGTATTTT
TRBJ2-7	NA	NA	TRBV6-6	CASSSPVVYEQYF	TGTGCCAGCAGTTCTCCCGTAGTCTACGAGCAGTACTTC
TRBJ2-7	NA	few	TRBV19	CASSPGYRVSSYEQYF	TGTGCCAGTAGTCCGGGGTACAGGGTGAGCTCCTACGAGCAGTACTTC
TRBJ1-2	NA	NA	TRBV6-5	CASSSSTGQFGGYTF	TGTGCCAGCAGTTCCTCGACAGGCCAATTCGGGGGCTACACCTTC
TRBJ1-5	TRBD1	NA	TRBV6-5	CASSNRQGSNQPQHF	TGTGCCAGCAGTAATCGACAGGGTAGCAATCAGCCCCAGCATTTT
TRBJ2-1	TRBD1	NA	TRBV5-1	CASSSGQGSYNEQFF	TGCGCCAGCAGCTCAGGACAGGGCTCCTACAATGAGCAGTTCTTC
TRBJ1-5	NA	NA	TRBV6-6	CASSQFPDSPEHF	TGTGCCAGCAGTCAATTTCCCGACAGCCCCGAGCATTTT
TRBJ1-4	NA	few	TRBV7-9	CASSLFGGGEKLFF	TGTGCCAGCAGCTTATTCGGGGGAGGGGAAAAACTGTTTTTT
TRBJ2-2	NA	NA	TRBV11-2	CASSLEADTGTGELFF	TGTGCCAGCAGCTTAGAAGCGGATACCGGGACCGGGGAGCTGTTTTTT
TRBJ1-3	NA	NA	TRBV5-1	CASSLGSPGNTIYF	TGCGCCAGCAGCCTGGGGAGTCCTGGAAACACCATATATTTT
TRBJ1-1	NA	NA	TRBV5-1	CASSTRWVSGDMGEAFF	TGCGCCAGCAGCACTCGTTGGGTGTCAGGGGATATGGGTGAAGCTTTCTTT
TRBJ2-5	NA	NA	TRBV4-1	CASGAGMSQYF	TGCGCCAGCGGAGCAGGGATGTCCCAGTACTTC
TRBJ1-2	NA	NA	TRBV2	CASSYAGDYTF	TGTGCCAGCAGTTACGCGGGGGACTACACCTTC
TRBJ1-2	TRBD1	once	TRBV30	CAWSVPRTGGYGYTF	TGTGCCTGGAGTGTCCCAAGGACAGGGGGATATGGCTACACCTTC
TRBJ1-1	TRBD1	NA	TRBV5-1	CASSSGTGGYMNTEAFF	TGCGCCAGCAGCTCCGGGACAGGGGGCTACATGAACACTGAAGCTTTCTTT
TRBJ1-3	NA	NA	TRBV28	CASSSSLRTNTIYF	TGTGCCAGCAGTTCTAGCCTACGCACAAACACCATATATTTT
TRBJ1-2	TRBD1	NA	TRBV30	CAWKLRRDSFGYTF	TGTGCCTGGAAGCTCCGACGGGACAGCTTTGGCTACACCTTC
TRBJ1-4	NA	NA	TRBV7-9	CASSLEQGEKLFF	TGTGCCAGCAGCTTAGAGCAGGGCGAAAAACTGTTTTTT
TRBJ2-1	NA	once	TRBV21-1	CASSLGTGSYNEQFF	TGTGCCAGCAGCCTCGGGACAGGGTCCTACAATGAGCAGTTCTTC
TRBJ1-2	NA	NA	TRBV11-2	CASSLGPVGGRYGYTF	TGTGCCAGCAGCTTAGGGCCCGTGGGGGGACGCTATGGCTACACCTTC
TRBJ1-1	NA	NA	TRBV2	CASNLQGGNTEAFF	TGTGCCAGCAACCTTCAGGGCGGGAACACTGAAGCTTTCTTT
TRBJ1-4	NA	few	TRBV24-1	CATSDSDSRKLFF	TGTGCCACCAGTGATTCCGACAGCCGAAAACTGTTTTTT
TRBJ2-7	NA	NA	TRBV10-2	CASSGGGGEQYF	TGCGCCAGCAGTGGGGGAGGTGGGGAGCAGTACTTC
TRBJ2-5	NA	NA	TRBV5-1	CASSLGPAEETQYF	TGCGCCAGCAGCTTGGGTCCCGCGGAGGAGACCCAGTACTTC
TRBJ2-1	NA	NA	TRBV12-5	CASGLQGPNEQFF	TGTGCTAGTGGTTTACAGGGACCAAATGAGCAGTTCTTC
TRBJ1-3	NA	few	TRBV7-2	CASSLVRGSQGNTIYF	TGTGCCAGCAGCTTAGTCCGGGGGAGTCAAGGAAACACCATATATTTT
TRBJ1-3	NA	NA	TRBV27	CASSLVGVSGNTIYF	TGTGCCAGCAGTTTAGTCGGGGTCTCTGGAAACACCATATATTTT
TRBJ2-2	NA	NA	TRBV11-2	CASSLLENTGELFF	TGTGCCAGCAGCTTATTAGAAAACACCGGGGAGCTGTTTTTT
TRBJ1-1	TRBD1	NA	TRBV7-9	CASSPGGANTEAFF	TGTGCCAGCAGCCCAGGGGGCGCGAACACTGAAGCTTTCTTT
TRBJ1-2	TRBD1	NA	TRBV2	CASKSRTGGAYGYTF	TGTGCCAGCAAATCGAGGACAGGGGGCGCCTATGGCTACACCTTC
TRBJ2-2	NA	NA	TRBV19	CASSPGQIYTGELFF	TGTGCCAGTAGTCCAGGACAGATTTACACCGGGGAGCTGTTTTTT
TRBJ1-1	NA	NA	TRBV7-9	CASSAGGGGGTEAFF	TGTGCCAGCAGCGCTGGAGGTGGCGGTGGCACTGAAGCTTTCTTT